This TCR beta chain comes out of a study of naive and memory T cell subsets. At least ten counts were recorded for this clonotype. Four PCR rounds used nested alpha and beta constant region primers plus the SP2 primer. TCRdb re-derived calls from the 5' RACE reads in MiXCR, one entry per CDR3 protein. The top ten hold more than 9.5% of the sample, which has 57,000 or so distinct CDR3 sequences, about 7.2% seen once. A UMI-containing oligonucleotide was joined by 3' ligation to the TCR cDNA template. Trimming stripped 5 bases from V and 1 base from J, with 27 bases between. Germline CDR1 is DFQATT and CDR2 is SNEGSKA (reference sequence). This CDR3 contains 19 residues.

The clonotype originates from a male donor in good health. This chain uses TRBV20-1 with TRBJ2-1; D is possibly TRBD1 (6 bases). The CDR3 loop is CSALDMGHLIIGSYNEQFF. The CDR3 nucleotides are TGCAGTGCTCTAGATATGGGACACCTGATTATCGGGTCCTACAATGAGCAGTTCTTC.